This T cell receptor (beta chain) was documented in a study of blood T cells in healthy people across ages. Study results and caveats: Conclusively comparing naive with antigen-experienced cells was impossible with unsorted PBMCs.

Total RNA, at least 5 micrograms per sample, was extracted from PBMCs. Losses at the gene ends were 0 bases for V and 8 bases for J; bases not matched to a gene: 7. The germline V gene encodes CDR1 SQVTM and CDR2 ANQGSEA. The CDR3 loop spans 14 amino acids. Sample-barcoded 5' priming and a J-beta primer mix drove a second PCR of roughly 7 to 11 cycles. From the 5' RACE reads, TCRdb called clonotypes with MiXCR, one entry per CDR3 protein. Of hundreds of thousands of distinct CDR3 sequences in the sample, 32% were seen once. A remark on this clonotype: Its antigen is currently unknown.

Sequenced input: blood. The clonotype originates from a woman of 80 years or more in good health. This chain uses TRBV29-1 with TRBJ2-4, with 7 bases lining up with TRBD2. The CDR3 protein is CSVEDPAGMDIQYF. In DNA, the CDR3 is TGCAGCGTTGAAGACCCAGCGGGAATGGACATTCAGTACTTC.